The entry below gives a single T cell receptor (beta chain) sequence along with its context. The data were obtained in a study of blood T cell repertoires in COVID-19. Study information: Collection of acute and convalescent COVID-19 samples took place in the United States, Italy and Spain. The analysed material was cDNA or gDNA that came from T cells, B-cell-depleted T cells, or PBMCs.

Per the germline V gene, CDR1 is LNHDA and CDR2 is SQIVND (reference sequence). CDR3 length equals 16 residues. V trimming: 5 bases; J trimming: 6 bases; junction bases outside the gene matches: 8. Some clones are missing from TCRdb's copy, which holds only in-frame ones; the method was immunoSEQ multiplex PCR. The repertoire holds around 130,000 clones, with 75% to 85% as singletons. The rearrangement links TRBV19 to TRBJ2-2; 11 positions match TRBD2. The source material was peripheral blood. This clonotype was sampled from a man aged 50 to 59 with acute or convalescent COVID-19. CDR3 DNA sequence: TGTGCCAGTAGTCCGCGACTAGCGGGGTTCTCCGGGGAGCTGTTTTTT. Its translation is CASSPRLAGFSGELFF.